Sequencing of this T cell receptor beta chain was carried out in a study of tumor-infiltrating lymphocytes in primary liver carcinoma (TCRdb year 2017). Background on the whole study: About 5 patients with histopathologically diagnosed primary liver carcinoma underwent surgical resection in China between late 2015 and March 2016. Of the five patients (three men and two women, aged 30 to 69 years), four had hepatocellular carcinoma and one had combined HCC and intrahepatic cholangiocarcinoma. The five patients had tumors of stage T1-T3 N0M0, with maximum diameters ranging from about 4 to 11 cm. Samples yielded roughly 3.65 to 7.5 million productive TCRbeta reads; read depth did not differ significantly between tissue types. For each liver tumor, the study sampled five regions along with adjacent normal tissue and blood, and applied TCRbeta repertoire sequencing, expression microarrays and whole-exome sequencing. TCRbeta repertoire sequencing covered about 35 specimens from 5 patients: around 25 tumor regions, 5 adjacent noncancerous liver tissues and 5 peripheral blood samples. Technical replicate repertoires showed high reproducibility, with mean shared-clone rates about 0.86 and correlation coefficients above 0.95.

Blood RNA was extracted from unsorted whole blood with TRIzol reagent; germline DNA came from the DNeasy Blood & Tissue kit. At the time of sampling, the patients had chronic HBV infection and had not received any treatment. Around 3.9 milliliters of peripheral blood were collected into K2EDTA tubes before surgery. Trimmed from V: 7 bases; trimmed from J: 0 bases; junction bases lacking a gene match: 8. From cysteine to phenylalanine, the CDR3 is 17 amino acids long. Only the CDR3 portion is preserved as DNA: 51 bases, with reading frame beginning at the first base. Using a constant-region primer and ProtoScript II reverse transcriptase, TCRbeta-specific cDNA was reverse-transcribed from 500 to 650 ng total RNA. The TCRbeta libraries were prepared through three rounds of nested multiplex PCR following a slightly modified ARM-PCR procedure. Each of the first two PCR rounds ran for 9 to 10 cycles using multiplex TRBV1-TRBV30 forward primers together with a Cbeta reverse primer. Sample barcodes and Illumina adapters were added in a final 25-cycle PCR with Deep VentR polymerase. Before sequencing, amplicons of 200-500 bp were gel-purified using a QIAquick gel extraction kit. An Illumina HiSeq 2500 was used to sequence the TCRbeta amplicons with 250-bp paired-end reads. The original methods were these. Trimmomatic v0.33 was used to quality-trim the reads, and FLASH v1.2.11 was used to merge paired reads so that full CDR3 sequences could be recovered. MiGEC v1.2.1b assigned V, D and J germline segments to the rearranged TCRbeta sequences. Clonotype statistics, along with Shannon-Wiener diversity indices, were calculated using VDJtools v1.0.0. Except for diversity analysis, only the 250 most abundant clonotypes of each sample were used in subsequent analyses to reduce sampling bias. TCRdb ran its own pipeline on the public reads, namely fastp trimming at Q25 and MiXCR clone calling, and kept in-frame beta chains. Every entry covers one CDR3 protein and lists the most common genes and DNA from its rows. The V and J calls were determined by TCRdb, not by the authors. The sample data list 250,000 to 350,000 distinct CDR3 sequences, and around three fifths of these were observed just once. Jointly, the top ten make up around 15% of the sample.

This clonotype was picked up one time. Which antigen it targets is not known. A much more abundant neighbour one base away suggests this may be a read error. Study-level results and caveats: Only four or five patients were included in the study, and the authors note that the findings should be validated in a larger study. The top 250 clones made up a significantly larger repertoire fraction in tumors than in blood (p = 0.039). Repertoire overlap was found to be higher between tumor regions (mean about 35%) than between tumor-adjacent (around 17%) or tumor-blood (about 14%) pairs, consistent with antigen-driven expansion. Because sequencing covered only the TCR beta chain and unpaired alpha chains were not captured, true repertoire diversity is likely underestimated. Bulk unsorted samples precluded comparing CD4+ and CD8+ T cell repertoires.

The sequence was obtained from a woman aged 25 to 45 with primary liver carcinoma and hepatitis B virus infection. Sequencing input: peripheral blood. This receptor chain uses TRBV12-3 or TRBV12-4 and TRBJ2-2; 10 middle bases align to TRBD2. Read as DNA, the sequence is TGTGCCAGCACCCCCTGGACTAGCGGCGCGAACACCGGGGAGCTGTTTTTT. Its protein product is CASTPWTSGANTGELFF.